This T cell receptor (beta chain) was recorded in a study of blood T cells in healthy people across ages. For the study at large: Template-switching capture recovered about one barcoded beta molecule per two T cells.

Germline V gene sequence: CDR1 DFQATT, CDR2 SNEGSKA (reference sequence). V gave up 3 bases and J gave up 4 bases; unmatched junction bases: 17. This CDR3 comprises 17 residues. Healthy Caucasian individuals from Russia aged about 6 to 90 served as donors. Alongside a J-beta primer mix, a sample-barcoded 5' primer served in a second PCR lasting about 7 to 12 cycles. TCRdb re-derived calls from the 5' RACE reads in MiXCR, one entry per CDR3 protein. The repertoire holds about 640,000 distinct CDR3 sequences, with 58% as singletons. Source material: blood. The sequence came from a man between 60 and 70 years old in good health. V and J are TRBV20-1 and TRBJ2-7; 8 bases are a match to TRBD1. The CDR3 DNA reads TGCAGTGCTAGGGTTGGAACAGGGGGGTCCGTTGCGTACGAGCAGTACTTC. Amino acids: CSARVGTGGSVAYEQYF.